A single sample gave rise to the 28 T cell receptor beta chains below, sequenced in a study of blood T cell repertoires in COVID-19. The method was immunoSEQ multiplex PCR; TCRdb's version includes in-frame clones alone and lacks a portion of them. Of about 240,000 clones in the sample, approximately 87% were seen once. The sample comprised peripheral blood. All receptors come from a man between 60 and 75 years old with acute or convalescent COVID-19.

The V gene is TRBV9, the J gene TRBJ2-5; tentative D call: TRBD2 (5 bases). Trimming took 6 bases from V and 5 from J, leaving 14 bases between them. The length of the CDR3 is 13 residues. Germline values: CDR1 SGDLS, CDR2 YYNGEE. Here the CDR3 reads CASTPARVETQYF. The CDR3 DNA reads as TGTGCCAGCACCCCCGCGAGGGTGGAGACCCAGTACTTC.

The V call is TRBV28, the J call TRBJ2-7, with TRBD1 as a possible D gene (5 bases). The CDR3 sequence is 13 residues long. V lost 4 bases, J lost 6 bases, and 13 bases lay in between. CDR1 and CDR2 (germline): MDHEN, SYDVKM. The CDR3 loop reads CASSYRQLGEQYF. The CDR3 DNA follows: TGTGCCAGCAGTTATCGACAGCTTGGCGAGCAGTACTTC. Supplemented by reference TRBV28 and TRBJ2-7, the full variable domain reads DVKVTQSSRYLVKRTGEKVFLECVQDMDHENMFWYRQDPGLGLRLIYFSYDVKMKEKGDIPEGYSVSREKKERFSLILESASTNQTSMYLCASSYRQLGEQYFGPGTRLTVT.

A remark on this clone: Different DNA sequences within this sample yield the same CDR3. Here the CDR3 reads CASSRQGRNTEAFF. The CDR3 coding sequence is TGCGCCAGCAGCCGTCAGGGGAGGAACACTGAAGCTTTCTTT. The V and J genes are TRBV4-3 and TRBJ1-1; TRBD1 is a possible D gene (6 bases). The CDR3 runs 14 residues. Per the germline V gene, CDR1 is LGHNA and CDR2 is YSLEER. V lost 4 bases and J 1 base, leaving 10 bases between the germline ends.

This clone was counted once. J is TRBJ1-5 and V is TRBV9; 7 bases align to TRBD1. Germline V gene data show CDR1 as SGDLS and CDR2 as YYNGEE. V lost 0 bases and J lost 5; bases outside the gene matches: 2. There are 14 residues in the CDR3. The CDR3 nucleotides are TGTGCCAGCAGCGTAGGAGGGGGCGATCAGCCCCAGCATTTT. This sequence encodes CASSVGGGDQPQHF.

The J gene is TRBJ2-7, the V gene TRBV9; 7 bases are a match to TRBD1. The CDR3 sequence is 14 residues long. Trimming removed 4 bases from V and 5 bases from J; junction bases left unmatched: 9. Germline CDR1 and CDR2: SGDLS and YYNGEE. The CDR3 DNA follows: TGTGCCAGCAGCTTAGGGGACAGCACCGACGAGCAGTACTTC. It translates to CASSLGDSTDEQYF.

The chain recombines TRBV6-5 with TRBJ1-6; TRBD1 matches 8 bases. In germline, CDR1 is MNHEY, CDR2 SVGAGI. Trimming at V came to 4 bases and at J to 9 bases, leaving 5 bases not matched to a gene. The CDR3 is made up of 14 amino acids. CDR3 nucleotides: TGTGCCAGCAGTTCGGACAGGGCAAGTTCACCCCTCCACTTT. It is translated as CASSSDRASSPLHF.

The chain has TRBV3-1 (or the pseudogene TRBV3-2) and TRBJ2-7; 10 bases map to TRBD2. Germline CDR1 is LGHDT and CDR2 is YNNKEL (reference sequence). The junction had 3 bases not matched to a gene; V was cut back by 1 base and J by 6 bases. The CDR3 consists of 14 residues. The CDR3 nucleotides read TGTGCCAGCAGCCAAGCGGGACTAGCGCCCGAGCAGTACTTC. Translated: CASSQAGLAPEQYF.

This chain links TRBV30 with TRBJ1-1; the D gene is possibly TRBD1 (6 bases). V was cut by 2 bases and J by 2 bases, with 15 bases left in between. The CDR3 is 15 residues long. Germline V gene data show CDR1 as GTSNPN and CDR2 as SVGIG (reference sequence). The CDR3 DNA is TGTGCCTGGAGTCTACAAGGGGGAGTAAACACTGAAGCTTTCTTT. This translates into CAWSLQGGVNTEAFF. The variable domain in full, completed from reference TRBV30 and TRBJ1-1, reads SQTIHQWPATLVQPVGSPLSLECTVEGTSNPNLYWYRQAAGRGLQLLFYSVGIGQISSEVPQNLSASRPQDRQFILSSKKLLLSDSGFYLCAWSLQGGVNTEAFFGQGTRLTVV.

The genes are TRBV28 and TRBJ1-1; tentatively, D is TRBD1 (5 bases). The germline gives CDR1 MDHEN, CDR2 SYDVKM. This CDR3 is built from 13 residues. V was shortened by 4 bases and J by 7 bases, with 13 bases between the two germline ends. Here the CDR3 DNA reads TGTGCCAGCAGTTCGCGAGGAGGGGATGAAGCTTTCTTT. Translated: CASSSRGGDEAFF.

The genes are TRBV28 and TRBJ2-1, with 9 bases fitting TRBD2. From germline, CDR1 is MDHEN and CDR2 SYDVKM. This CDR3 is 18 amino acids long. V shed 4 bases and J 4 bases; nucleotides not matched to a gene: 14. The CDR3 coding sequence is TGTGCCAGCAGTTCTCCGGGACTAGCACCTTTCTCGTACAATGAGCAGTTCTTC. This codes for CASSSPGLAPFSYNEQFF.

This chain connects TRBV7-3 to TRBJ2-2; the D is unclear. Between the trimmed V and J ends, which lost 5 bases and 0 bases, there was a span of 10 bases. Germline-derived CDR1 and CDR2 are SGHTA and FQGTGA. CDR3 length: 15 amino acids. The CDR3 region has the DNA TGTGCCAGCAGCCCCACCCCGGCGAACACCGGGGAGCTGTTTTTT. Encoded protein: CASSPTPANTGELFF.

This chain connects TRBV7-3 to TRBJ2-3; 9 nucleotides align to TRBD2. The CDR3 sequence is 14 residues long. The V gene's germline CDR1 is SGHTA and CDR2 FQGTGA. With 5 bases clipped from V and 3 bases from J, the junction kept 3 bases outside the gene matches. The CDR3 region is CASSLAGFTDTQYF. In DNA, the CDR3 is TGTGCCAGCAGCCTAGCGGGATTTACAGATACGCAGTATTTT.

V usage is TRBV9 and J usage is TRBJ2-6; a weak D match, TRBD1 (6 bases). Trimming left V 2 bases short and J 2 bases short, with 11 bases between. The CDR3 contains 16 residues. Germline V gene sequence: CDR1 SGDLS, CDR2 YYNGEE. CDR3 DNA sequence: TGTGCCAGCAGCGTTGGTTGGACAGCTGGGGCCAACGTCCTGACTTTC. It specifies CASSVGWTAGANVLTF.

The table lists this clone with a few counts. This chain joins TRBV19 and TRBJ2-3; D call uncertain. The V and J ends lost 2 bases and 2 bases respectively, with 8 bases between them. There are 14 residues in the CDR3. CDR1 LNHDA and CDR2 SQIVND come from the germline V gene (reference sequence). Here the CDR3 DNA reads TGTGCCAGTAGTATAAAAGGAGACACAGATACGCAGTATTTT. Its protein is CASSIKGDTDTQYF. The whole variable domain, filled in from reference TRBV19 and TRBJ2-3, reads DGGITQSPKYLFRKEGQNVTLSCEQNLNHDAMYWYRQDPGQGLRLIYYSQIVNDFQKGDIAEGYSVSREKKESFPLTVTSAQKNPTAFYLCASSIKGDTDTQYFGPGTRLTVL.

CDR3 protein: CASSFNRGNTGELFF. CDR3 nucleotides: TGCGCCAGCAGCTTTAACAGGGGGAACACCGGGGAGCTGTTTTTT. This rearrangement joins TRBV5-1 to TRBJ2-2, with 7 bases identical to TRBD1. CDR3 length equals 15 residues. Germline trimming cut 2 bases from V and 1 base from J; bases unmatched to any gene: 2. Germline values: CDR1 SGHRS, CDR2 YFSETQ.

The rearrangement joins TRBV6-5 to TRBJ2-1; possible D gene TRBD1, 5 bases. In germline, CDR1 is MNHEY, CDR2 SVGAGI. Trimming pared 0 bases from V and 3 bases from J, leaving 9 bases between. The CDR3 covers 15 residues. The CDR3: CASSYSRQSYNEQFF. The CDR3, as DNA: TGTGCCAGCAGTTACTCGCGACAGAGCTACAATGAGCAGTTCTTC.

The rearrangement links TRBV5-1 to TRBJ2-7, with TRBD1 identical over 7 bases. V lost 4 bases, J lost 6 bases, and 10 bases stayed unmatched. CDR1 and CDR2 from the germline V gene are SGHRS and YFSETQ. The CDR3 sequence is 14 residues long. CDR3 sequence reads: CASSPRQGIPEQYF. DNA for the CDR3: TGCGCCAGCAGCCCCCGACAGGGAATCCCCGAGCAGTACTTC.

The J gene is TRBJ2-3, the V gene TRBV5-1; D ambiguous. With 1 base removed from V and 0 bases from J, the gap between germline ends came to 12 bases. CDR1 and CDR2 (germline): SGHRS, YFSETQ. The CDR3 runs 16 residues. The CDR3 sequence: CASSLMGRSSTDTQYF. For the CDR3, the DNA is TGCGCCAGCAGCTTGATGGGCAGATCTAGCACAGATACGCAGTATTTT. Based on the CDR3 plus reference TRBV5-1 and TRBJ2-3, the full variable domain is KAGVTQTPRYLIKTRGQQVTLSCSPISGHRSVSWYQQTPGQGLQFLFEYFSETQRNKGNFPGRFSGRQFSNSRSEMNVSTLELGDSALYLCASSLMGRSSTDTQYFGPGTRLTVL.

The CDR3 sequence: CASSQDPPGQGANVLTF. CDR3 DNA sequence: TGTGCCAGCAGCCAAGATCCTCCGGGACAGGGGGCCAACGTCCTGACTTTC. The chain has TRBV4-2 and TRBJ2-6; 7 bases are shared with TRBD1. The germline gives CDR1 LGHNA, CDR2 YNFKEQ. Trimming removed 0 bases from V and 4 bases from J; junction bases left unmatched: 6. The CDR3 is made up of 17 amino acids.

The chain links TRBV24-1 to TRBJ2-3, with 13 bases aligning to TRBD2. J gave up 4 bases and V 3 bases, and 9 bases lay outside the gene matches. Germline CDR1 KGHDR, CDR2 SFDVKD. This CDR3 contains 18 residues. CDR3 nucleotides: TGTGCCACCAGTGATCCTGGACTAGCGGGAGCCTTGTCAGATACGCAGTATTTT. Its translation: CATSDPGLAGALSDTQYF.

This chain connects TRBV5-8 to TRBJ1-1, with D possibly TRBD1 on 5 matching bases. Trimming left V 0 bases short and J 1 base short, with 7 bases between. This CDR3 is 14 amino acids long. The germline CDR1 and CDR2 sequences are SGHTS and YDEGEE. CDR3 residues: CASSLVGGNTEAFF. The CDR3 DNA reads TGTGCCAGCAGCTTGGTGGGGGGGAACACTGAAGCTTTCTTT.

The V gene is TRBV9, the J gene TRBJ2-1, with 11 bases that match TRBD2. V was pared by 1 base and J by 6 bases, with 6 bases of the junction left unmatched. The CDR3 loop spans 16 amino acids. Germline V gene sequence: CDR1 SGDLS, CDR2 YYNGEE. CDR3 amino acids: CASSVNRLAGFNEQFF. The CDR3 DNA sequence: TGTGCCAGCAGCGTAAACAGACTAGCGGGGTTCAATGAGCAGTTCTTC.

This chain joins TRBV7-8 and TRBJ1-1; D not resolved. V was shortened by 5 bases and J by 5 bases, with 12 bases between the two germline ends. Germline CDR1 reads SGHVS; CDR2 reads FQNEAQ. CDR3 length: 13 amino acids. The CDR3: CASSRARGTEAFF. DNA of the CDR3: TGTGCCAGCAGCCGGGCACGAGGGACTGAAGCTTTCTTT. Looking up the rest from reference TRBV7-8 and TRBJ1-1 gives the full variable domain: GAGVSQSPRYKVAKRGQDVALRCDPISGHVSLFWYQQALGQGPEFLTYFQNEAQLDKSGLPSDRFFAERPEGSVSTLKIQRTQQEDSAVYLCASSRARGTEAFFGQGTRLTVV.

CDR3: CASSPQGHSMSSYNSPLHF. DNA for the CDR3: TGTGCCAGCAGCCCTCAGGGACACTCTATGAGCTCCTATAATTCACCCCTCCACTTT. The chain is built from TRBV3-1 (or the pseudogene TRBV3-2) and TRBJ1-6; weak D call: TRBD1 (6 bases). The germline V gene encodes CDR1 LGHDT and CDR2 YNNKEL (reference sequence). V dropped 4 bases and J dropped 0 bases, with 19 bases sitting between them. This CDR3 has 19 amino acids.

This chain connects TRBV6-5 to TRBJ1-1; TRBD1 might be the D (6 bases). Trimming removed 7 bases from V and 1 base from J, with 13 bases in between. The CDR3 loop spans 14 amino acids. CDR1 is MNHEY and CDR2 is SVGAGI in the germline V gene. The CDR3 bases are TGTGCCAGCACCTCTTGGGGGCCGAACACTGAAGCTTTCTTT. Its protein is CASTSWGPNTEAFF.

The CDR3 nucleotides are TGCGCCAGCAGCCAAGTTCTAGCGGGGCCCTACAATGAGCAGTTCTTC. It translates to CASSQVLAGPYNEQFF. V is TRBV4-3 and J is TRBJ2-1; TRBD2 matches at 9 bases. The germline CDR1 and CDR2 sequences are LGHNA and YSLEER. The CDR3 is made up of 16 amino acids. V lost 1 base to trimming and J lost 2 bases; unmatched junction nucleotides: 3.

A single count supports this clone. The chain carries TRBV4-2 and TRBJ2-3; possible D gene TRBD1, 6 bases. The CDR3 loop spans 16 amino acids. Germline V gene sequence: CDR1 LGHNA, CDR2 YNFKEQ. V gave up 4 bases and J gave up 1 base, with 15 bases separating them. CDR3 residues: CASSPRGTEGTDTQYF. The CDR3, as DNA: TGTGCCAGCAGCCCCAGGGGAACGGAGGGCACAGATACGCAGTATTTT.

J is TRBJ2-1 and V is TRBV27, with TRBD2 matching 9 bases. The germline V gene encodes CDR1 MNHEY and CDR2 SMNVEV (reference sequence). After removal of 6 bases from V and 5 bases from J, the junction contained 11 bases not matched to a gene. This CDR3 comprises 16 residues. The CDR3 DNA is TGTGCCAGCAGCCACGGGGCGGGACTAGCCGACAATGAGCAGTTCTTC. This encodes CASSHGAGLADNEQFF.